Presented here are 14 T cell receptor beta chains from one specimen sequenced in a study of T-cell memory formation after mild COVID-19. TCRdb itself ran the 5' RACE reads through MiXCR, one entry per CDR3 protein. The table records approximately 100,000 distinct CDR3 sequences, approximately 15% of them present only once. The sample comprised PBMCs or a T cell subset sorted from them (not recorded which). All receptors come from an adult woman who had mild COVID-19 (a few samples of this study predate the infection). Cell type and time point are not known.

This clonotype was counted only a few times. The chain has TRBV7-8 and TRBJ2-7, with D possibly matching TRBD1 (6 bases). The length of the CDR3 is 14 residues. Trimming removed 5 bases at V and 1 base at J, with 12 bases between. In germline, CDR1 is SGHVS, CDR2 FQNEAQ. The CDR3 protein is CASSVTGNSYEQYF. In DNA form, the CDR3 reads TGTGCCAGCAGCGTGACAGGTAATTCCTACGAGCAGTACTTC.

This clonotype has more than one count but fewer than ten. The CDR3 protein is CASSSWTSGSSNEQFF. In nucleotides, the CDR3 is TGTGCCAGCTCGTCATGGACTAGCGGGAGTTCGAATGAGCAGTTCTTC. The chain has TRBV2 and TRBJ2-1, with TRBD2 identical over 13 bases. V shed 8 bases, J shed 7 bases, and the junction held 11 bases outside the gene matches. This CDR3 has 16 residues. In germline, CDR1 is SNHLY, CDR2 FYNNEI.

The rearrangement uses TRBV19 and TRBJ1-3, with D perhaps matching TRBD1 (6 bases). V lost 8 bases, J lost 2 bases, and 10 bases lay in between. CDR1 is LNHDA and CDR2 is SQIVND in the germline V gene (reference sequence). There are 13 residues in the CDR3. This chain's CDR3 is CASENRAGNTIYF. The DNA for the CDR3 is TGTGCCAGTGAGAACAGGGCTGGAAACACCATATATTTT.

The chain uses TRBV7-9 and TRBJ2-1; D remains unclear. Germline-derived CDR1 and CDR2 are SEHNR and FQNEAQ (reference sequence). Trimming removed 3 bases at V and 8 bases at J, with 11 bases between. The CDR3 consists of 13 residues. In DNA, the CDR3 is TGTGCCAGCAGCTTCTCGACTCTGGATGAGCAGTTCTTC. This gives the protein CASSFSTLDEQFF.

The CDR3 sequence is CASSAGTGVYEQYF. DNA for the CDR3: TGTGCCAGCAGTGCCGGGACAGGGGTTTACGAGCAGTACTTC. The chain joins TRBV6-1 to TRBJ2-7, with 10 nucleotides matching TRBD1. V was pared by 4 bases and J by 4 bases, with 4 bases of the junction left unmatched. The CDR3 runs to 14 residues. CDR1 is MNHNS, CDR2 SASEGT, per germline.

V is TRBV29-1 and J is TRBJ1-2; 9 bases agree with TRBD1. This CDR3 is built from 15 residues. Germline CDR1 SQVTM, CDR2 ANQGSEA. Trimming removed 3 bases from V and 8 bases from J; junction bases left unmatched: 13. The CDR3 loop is CSVETGGTGSMGYTF. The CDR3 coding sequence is TGCAGCGTTGAGACTGGGGGGACAGGGTCTATGGGCTACACCTTC.

This CDR3 reads CASSLFGVTEAFF. The CDR3, as DNA: TGTGCCAGCAGCTTATTCGGGGTGACTGAAGCTTTCTTT. The J gene is TRBJ1-1, the V gene TRBV7-8; D is unclear. The CDR3 is made up of 13 amino acids. Germline CDR1 SGHVS, CDR2 FQNEAQ. V was pared by 2 bases and J by 5 bases, with 9 bases between.

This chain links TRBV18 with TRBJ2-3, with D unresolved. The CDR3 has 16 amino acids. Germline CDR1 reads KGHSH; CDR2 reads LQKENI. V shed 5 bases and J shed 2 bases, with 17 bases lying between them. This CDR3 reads CASSFGPDPYTDTQYF. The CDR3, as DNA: TGTGCCAGCTCATTCGGACCGGACCCTTACACAGATACGCAGTATTTT.

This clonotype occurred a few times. CDR3 nucleotide sequence: TGTGCCAGCAGTGACGAACTAGCGGGAGTCAATGAGCAGTTCTTC. It specifies CASSDELAGVNEQFF. The chain uses TRBV6-4 and TRBJ2-1; TRBD2 agrees at 11 bases. Germline loops: CDR1 MRHNA, CDR2 SNTAGT. V trimming: 2 bases; J trimming: 6 bases; junction bases outside the gene matches: 3. This CDR3 is 15 amino acids long.

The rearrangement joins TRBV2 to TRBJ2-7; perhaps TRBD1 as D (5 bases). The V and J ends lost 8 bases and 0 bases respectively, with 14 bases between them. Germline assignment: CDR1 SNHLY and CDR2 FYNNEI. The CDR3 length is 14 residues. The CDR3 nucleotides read TGTGCCAGCGCTGTACAGGAAGTCTCCTACGAGCAGTACTTC. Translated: CASAVQEVSYEQYF. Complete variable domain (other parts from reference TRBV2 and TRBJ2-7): EPEVTQTPSHQVTQMGQEVILRCVPISNHLYFYWYRQILGQKVEFLVSFYNNEISEKSEIFDDQFSVERPDGSNFTLKIRSTKLEDSAMYFCASAVQEVSYEQYFGPGTRLTVT.

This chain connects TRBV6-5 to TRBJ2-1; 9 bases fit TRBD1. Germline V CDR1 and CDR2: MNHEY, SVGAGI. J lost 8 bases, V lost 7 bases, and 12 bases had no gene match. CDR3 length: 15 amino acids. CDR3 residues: CASKGWTGDRDEQFF. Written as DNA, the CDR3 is TGTGCCAGCAAAGGGTGGACAGGGGATCGGGATGAGCAGTTCTTC.

The DNA for the CDR3 is TGCGCCAGCAGTAACGGACAGGGACCCTCCTACGAGCAGTACTTC. Translation: CASSNGQGPSYEQYF. This chain joins TRBV5-1 and TRBJ2-7, with 8 bases identical to TRBD1. The V and J ends lost 5 bases and 0 bases, in that order; junction bases with no gene match: 7. In germline, CDR1 is SGHRS, CDR2 YFSETQ. The CDR3 spans 15 residues.

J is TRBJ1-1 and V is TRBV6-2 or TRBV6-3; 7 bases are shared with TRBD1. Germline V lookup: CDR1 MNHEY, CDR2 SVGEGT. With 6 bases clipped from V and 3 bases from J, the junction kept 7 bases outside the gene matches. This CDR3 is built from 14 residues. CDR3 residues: CASRTQGRDTEAFF. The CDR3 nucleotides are TGTGCCAGCAGGACACAGGGGAGGGACACTGAAGCTTTCTTT.

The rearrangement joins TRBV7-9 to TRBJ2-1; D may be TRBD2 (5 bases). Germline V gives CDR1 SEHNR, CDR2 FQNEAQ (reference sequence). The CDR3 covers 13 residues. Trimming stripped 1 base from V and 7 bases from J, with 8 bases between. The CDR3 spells CASSLVARNEQFF. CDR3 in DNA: TGTGCCAGCAGCTTAGTAGCGAGGAATGAGCAGTTCTTC. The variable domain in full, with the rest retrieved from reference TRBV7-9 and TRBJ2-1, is DTGVSQNPRHKITKRGQNVTFRCDPISEHNRLYWYRQTLGQGPEFLTYFQNEAQLEKSRLLSDRFSAERPKGSFSTLEIQRTEQGDSAMYLCASSLVARNEQFFGPGTRLTVL.